These T cell receptor beta chains were read from a single sample in a study of T cell responses to AZD1222 COVID-19 vaccine. Assay used: immunoSEQ multiplex PCR; TCRdb lists only in-frame clones, some missing. The sample contains around 25,000 clones, over 75% of which appear only once. The starting material was peripheral blood, obtained 28 days after the second AZD1222 dose. The receptor set was obtained from an adult who received the AZD1222 COVID-19 vaccine. Both conserved end residues are part of each CDR3. A D gene is named only where the DNA matches it firmly. The size of a clone is reported for some rows only, either as once, few or many, or as a class for expanded clones.

TGTGCCAGCAGCCAAGTGGGAGGGCTTGAGACCCAGTACTTC CASSQVGGLETQYF TRBJ2-5 . TRBD2 TRBV3-1/TRBV3-2
TGTGCCAGCACCCGGGACAGGGGGACGGCGAACTATGGCTACACCTTC CASTRDRGTANYGYTF TRBJ1-2 . TRBD1 TRBV7-9
TGTGCCAGTAGTAGACTAGCGGGATCATCCGGGGAGCTGTTTTTT CASSRLAGSSGELFF TRBJ2-2 . TRBD2 TRBV19
TGCAGCGTCGAACGGGACAGGGGGGTCTATGGCTACACCTTC CSVERDRGVYGYTF TRBJ1-2 . TRBD1 TRBV29-1
TGCAGCGTTTCACAGGGACGAGCTAATGAAAAACTGTTTTTT CSVSQGRANEKLFF TRBJ1-4 . . TRBV29-1
TGTGCCAGCAGCTTAGGTAGCGGGGGATACAATGAGCAGTTCTTC CASSLGSGGYNEQFF TRBJ2-1 . TRBD2 TRBV7-9
TGTGCCAGCAGTTACCTCGAGGACTACGAGCAGTACTTC CASSYLEDYEQYF TRBJ2-7 . . TRBV6-5
TGCAGCGTTGATACTCCTAGCTCGGTCGAGCAGTTCTTC CSVDTPSSVEQFF TRBJ2-1 . . TRBV29-1
TGTGCCAGCAGCTTAAACTGGGGCCAGCCCCAGCATTTT CASSLNWGQPQHF TRBJ1-5 . . TRBV7-2
TGTGCCACCAGTGATTTGGGGGATGGCTACACCTTC CATSDLGDGYTF TRBJ1-2 . . TRBV24-1
TGTGCCAGCAGTTCCCCGGGACAGGGGACGGAGACCCAGTACTTC CASSSPGQGTETQYF TRBJ2-5 . TRBD1 TRBV28
TGTGCCAGCAGTGAAGGGGGGACCTACGAGCAGTACTTC CASSEGGTYEQYF TRBJ2-7 . . TRBV2
TGTGCCAGCAGCCCGACTAGCGGGATAGGGGAGCAGTACTTC CASSPTSGIGEQYF TRBJ2-7 . TRBD2 TRBV11-2
TGTGCCAGCCACGGGACAGGGCTGAACACCGGGGAGCTGTTTTTT CASHGTGLNTGELFF TRBJ2-2 . TRBD1 TRBV28
TGTGCCAGCAGCTTTACAGGGGAAGAGCAGTACTTC CASSFTGEEQYF TRBJ2-7 few TRBD1 TRBV5-5
TGTGCCAGCAGTTTTGGGACAGGGTTGAACACTGAAGCTTTCTTT CASSFGTGLNTEAFF TRBJ1-1 . TRBD1 TRBV27
TGCGCCAGCAGCCAAGTTGCGGGAGGGGGGAGCGAGCAGTACTTC CASSQVAGGGSEQYF TRBJ2-7 . TRBD2 TRBV4-3
TGTGCCAGCAGGAGGACGTTACTCGACTATGGCTACACCTTC CASRRTLLDYGYTF TRBJ1-2 . . TRBV2
TGTGCCAGCAGCGTTGGACAGAACTCTGGAAACACCATATATTTT CASSVGQNSGNTIYF TRBJ1-3 . . TRBV9
TGTGCCAGCAGCGTAGAACCGCGCAATGAAAAACTGTTTTTT CASSVEPRNEKLFF TRBJ1-4 . . TRBV9
TGTGCCACCAGCCGCCTGTCCTACGAGCAGTACTTC CATSRLSYEQYF TRBJ2-7 once . TRBV15
TGTGCCAGCAGCTCTAACGCGAACACCGGGGAGCTGTTTTTT CASSSNANTGELFF TRBJ2-2 . . TRBV7-3
TGTGCCAGCAGTCTCGACACGCGCCACTATGGCTACACCTTC CASSLDTRHYGYTF TRBJ1-2 . . TRBV28
TGTGCCAGCAGCCAAGTCGTAAACCAAGAGACCCAGTACTTC CASSQVVNQETQYF TRBJ2-5 . . TRBV14
TGTGCCAGCACTGGAGGGGCGGGTGAGCAGTTCTTC CASTGGAGEQFF TRBJ2-1 . . TRBV2
TGTGCCAGCAGCGCGACAGGGCGACGGAATTCACCCCTCCACTTT CASSATGRRNSPLHF TRBJ1-6 . TRBD1 TRBV6-5
TGTGCCAGCAGTTTATCCCAGGACAGGGGGCAAGCTTTCTTT CASSLSQDRGQAFF TRBJ1-1 . TRBD1 TRBV27
TGTGCCAGCAGCCCCAGGGAGATCCAAACCGGGGAGCTGTTTTTT CASSPREIQTGELFF TRBJ2-2 . . TRBV6-5
TGTGCCTGGAGCTACGGGAACACAGGGGGGGATCAGCCCCAGCATTTT CAWSYGNTGGDQPQHF TRBJ1-5 . TRBD1 TRBV30
TGTGCCAGCAGTGTGGCAGGGTCCCATGGCTACACCTTC CASSVAGSHGYTF TRBJ1-2 . . TRBV25-1
TGTGCCTGGAGTCCCGCTGGGGAAGAGACCCAGTACTTC CAWSPAGEETQYF TRBJ2-5 few . TRBV30
TGTGCCAGTAGTCGGGAAACGGGCACAGATACGCAGTATTTT CASSRETGTDTQYF TRBJ2-3 . . TRBV19
TGCGCCAGCACCTCGGGGGGCCTAGCCAAAAACATTCAGTACTTC CASTSGGLAKNIQYF TRBJ2-4 . . TRBV5-1
TGTGCCTGGAGGACGAATGGGGATGGCTACACCTTC CAWRTNGDGYTF TRBJ1-2 . . TRBV30
TGCGCCAGCAGCCAAGGGGCCCTGGTGAGAAGCACCTATGGCTACACCTTC CASSQGALVRSTYGYTF TRBJ1-2 . . TRBV4-1
TGTGCCAGCAGCCGTAGCGACAGCCTTGATGGCTACACCTTC CASSRSDSLDGYTF TRBJ1-2 . . TRBV9
TGTGCCAGTAGTCATCCCCGGGACAGCTACGAGCAGTACTTC CASSHPRDSYEQYF TRBJ2-7 . TRBD1 TRBV19
TGTGCCAGCAGTCGGGACTCTTCTAACACCGGGGAGCTGTTTTTT CASSRDSSNTGELFF TRBJ2-2 . . TRBV2
TGTGCCAGCAGCCTAGAATATCAGGTAACCGGAAACACCATATATTTT CASSLEYQVTGNTIYF TRBJ1-3 . . TRBV3-1/TRBV3-2
TGTGCCAGCAGCTTAACTGGCCAGCCCCAGCATTTT CASSLTGQPQHF TRBJ1-5 few . TRBV7-3
TGTGCCAGCAGCCTCGGACAGGACTACGAGCAGTACTTC CASSLGQDYEQYF TRBJ2-7 . TRBD1 TRBV3-1/TRBV3-2